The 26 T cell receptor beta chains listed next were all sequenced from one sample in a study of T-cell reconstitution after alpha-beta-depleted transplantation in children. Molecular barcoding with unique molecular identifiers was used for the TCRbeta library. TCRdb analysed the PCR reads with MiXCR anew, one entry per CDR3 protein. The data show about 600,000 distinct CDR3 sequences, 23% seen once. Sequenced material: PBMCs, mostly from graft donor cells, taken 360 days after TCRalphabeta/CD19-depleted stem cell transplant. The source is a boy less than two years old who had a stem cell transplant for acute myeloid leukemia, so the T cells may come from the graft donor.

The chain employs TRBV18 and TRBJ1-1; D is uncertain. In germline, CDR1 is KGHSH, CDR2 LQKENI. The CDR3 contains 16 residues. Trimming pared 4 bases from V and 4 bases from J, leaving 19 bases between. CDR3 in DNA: TGTGCCAGCTCACGAGCGGTTGCGGCGATTGGCACTGAAGCTTTCTTT. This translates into CASSRAVAAIGTEAFF.

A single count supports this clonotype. CDR3 DNA: TGCGCCAGCAGCTCTAGCGGAAAAGAGACCCAGTACTTC. This sequence encodes CASSSSGKETQYF. This sequence joins TRBV4-3 and TRBJ2-5; TRBD2 matches at 7 bases. With V trimmed by 5 bases and J by 3 bases, 3 bases remained unmatched. The length of the CDR3 is 13 residues. Germline loops: CDR1 LGHNA, CDR2 YSLEER.

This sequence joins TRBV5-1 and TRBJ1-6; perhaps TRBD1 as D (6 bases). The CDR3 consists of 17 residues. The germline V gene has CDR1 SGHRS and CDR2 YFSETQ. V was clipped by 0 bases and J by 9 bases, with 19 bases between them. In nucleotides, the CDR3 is TGCGCCAGCAGCTTGGTTGTCCAGGGGAGCTCGGCTTCACCCCTCCACTTT. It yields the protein CASSLVVQGSSASPLHF.

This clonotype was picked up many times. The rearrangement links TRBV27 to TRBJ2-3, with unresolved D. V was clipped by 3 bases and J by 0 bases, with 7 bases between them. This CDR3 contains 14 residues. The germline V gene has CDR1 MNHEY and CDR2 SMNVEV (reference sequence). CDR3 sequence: CASSFGSSTDTQYF. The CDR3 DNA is TGTGCCAGCAGTTTCGGGTCTAGCACAGATACGCAGTATTTT.

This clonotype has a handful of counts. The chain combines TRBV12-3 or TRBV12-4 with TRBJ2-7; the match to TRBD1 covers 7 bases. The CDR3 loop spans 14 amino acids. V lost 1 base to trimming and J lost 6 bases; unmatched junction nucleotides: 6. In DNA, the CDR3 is TGTGCCAGCAGTTTAGTTGAGGGGGCGCCCGAGCAGTACTTC. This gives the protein CASSLVEGAPEQYF.

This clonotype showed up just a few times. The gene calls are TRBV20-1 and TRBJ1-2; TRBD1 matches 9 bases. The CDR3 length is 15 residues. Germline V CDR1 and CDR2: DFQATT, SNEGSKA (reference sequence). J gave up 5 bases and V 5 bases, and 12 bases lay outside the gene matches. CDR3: CSAPGTGWGLYGYTF. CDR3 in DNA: TGCAGTGCTCCGGGGACAGGGTGGGGACTGTATGGCTACACCTTC.

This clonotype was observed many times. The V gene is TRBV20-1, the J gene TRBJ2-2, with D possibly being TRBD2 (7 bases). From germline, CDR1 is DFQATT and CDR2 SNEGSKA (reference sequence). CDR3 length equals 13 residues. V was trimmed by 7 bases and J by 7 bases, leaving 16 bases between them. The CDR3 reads CSGRTRGGGELFF. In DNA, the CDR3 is TGCAGTGGACGGACAAGGGGGGGCGGGGAGCTGTTTTTT.

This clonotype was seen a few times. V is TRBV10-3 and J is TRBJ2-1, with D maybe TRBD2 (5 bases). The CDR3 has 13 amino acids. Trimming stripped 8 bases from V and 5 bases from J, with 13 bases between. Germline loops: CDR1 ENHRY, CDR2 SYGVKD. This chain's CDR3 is CAIRLAPNNEQFF. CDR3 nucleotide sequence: TGTGCCATCCGGCTAGCCCCAAACAATGAGCAGTTCTTC.

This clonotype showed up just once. CDR3 coding DNA: TGCAGTGCTAGTCCCCCCTTAGCGGGGGGCCCATACAATGAGCAGTTCTTC. Protein product: CSASPPLAGGPYNEQFF. This chain links TRBV20-1 with TRBJ2-1; TRBD2 agrees at 10 bases. From germline, CDR1 is DFQATT and CDR2 SNEGSKA (reference sequence). V lost 3 bases, J lost 4 bases, and 12 bases stayed unmatched. This CDR3 has 17 amino acids.

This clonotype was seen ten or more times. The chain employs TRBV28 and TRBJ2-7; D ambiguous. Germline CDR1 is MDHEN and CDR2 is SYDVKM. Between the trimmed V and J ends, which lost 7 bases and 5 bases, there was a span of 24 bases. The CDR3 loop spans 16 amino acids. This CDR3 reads CASKPDGLPIAHEQYF. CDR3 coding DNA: TGTGCCAGCAAACCCGACGGGCTTCCCATAGCCCACGAGCAGTACTTC.

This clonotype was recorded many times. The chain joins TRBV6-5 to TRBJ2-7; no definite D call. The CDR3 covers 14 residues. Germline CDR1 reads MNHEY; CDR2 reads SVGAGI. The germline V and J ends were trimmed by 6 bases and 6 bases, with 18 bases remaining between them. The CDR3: CASRNSRAGFEQYF. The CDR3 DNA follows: TGTGCCAGCAGAAACTCCAGAGCCGGGTTCGAGCAGTACTTC.

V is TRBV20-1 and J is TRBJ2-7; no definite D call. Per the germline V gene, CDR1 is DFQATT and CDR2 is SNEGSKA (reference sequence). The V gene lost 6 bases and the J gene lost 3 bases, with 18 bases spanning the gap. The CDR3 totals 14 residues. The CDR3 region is CSAHLLGWGYEQYV. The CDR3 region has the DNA TGCAGTGCCCACCTTCTGGGGTGGGGCTACGAGCAGTACGTC.

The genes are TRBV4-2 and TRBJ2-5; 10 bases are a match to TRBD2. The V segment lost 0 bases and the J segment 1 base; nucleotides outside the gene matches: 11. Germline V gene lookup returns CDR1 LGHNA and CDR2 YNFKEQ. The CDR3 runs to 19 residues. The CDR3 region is CASSQESSGGPSFQETQYF. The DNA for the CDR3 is TGTGCCAGCAGCCAAGAGTCTAGCGGGGGTCCCTCCTTCCAAGAGACCCAGTACTTC.

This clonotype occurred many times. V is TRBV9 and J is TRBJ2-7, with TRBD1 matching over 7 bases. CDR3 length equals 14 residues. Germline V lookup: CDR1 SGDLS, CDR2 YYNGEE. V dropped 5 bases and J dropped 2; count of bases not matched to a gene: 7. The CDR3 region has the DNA TGTGCCAGCAGTCCGGGACAGTGGACCTACGAGCAGTACTTC. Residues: CASSPGQWTYEQYF.

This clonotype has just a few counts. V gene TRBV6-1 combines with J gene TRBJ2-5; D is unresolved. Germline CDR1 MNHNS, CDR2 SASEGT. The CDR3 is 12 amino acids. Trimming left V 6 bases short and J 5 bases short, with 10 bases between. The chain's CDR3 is CASSTPRETQYF. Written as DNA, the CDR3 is TGTGCCAGCAGCACCCCTAGGGAGACCCAGTACTTC.

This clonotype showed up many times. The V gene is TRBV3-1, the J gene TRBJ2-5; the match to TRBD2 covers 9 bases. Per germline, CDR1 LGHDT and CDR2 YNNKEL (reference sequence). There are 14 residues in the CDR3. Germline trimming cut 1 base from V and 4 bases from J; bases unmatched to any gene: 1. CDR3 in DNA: TGTGCCAGCAGCCAAGGGCGGGGGGGAGAGACCCAGTACTTC. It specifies CASSQGRGGETQYF.

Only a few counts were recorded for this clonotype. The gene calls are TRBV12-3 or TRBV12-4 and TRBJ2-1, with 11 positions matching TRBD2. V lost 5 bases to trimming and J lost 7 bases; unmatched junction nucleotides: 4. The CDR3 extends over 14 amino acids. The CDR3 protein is CASSPSGGWNEQFF. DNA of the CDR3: TGTGCCAGCAGTCCTAGCGGGGGGTGGAATGAGCAGTTCTTC.

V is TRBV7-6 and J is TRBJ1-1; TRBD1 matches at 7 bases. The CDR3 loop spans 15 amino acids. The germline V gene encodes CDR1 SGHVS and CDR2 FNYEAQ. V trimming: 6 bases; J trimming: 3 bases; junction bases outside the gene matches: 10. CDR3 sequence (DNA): TGTGCCAGCAGGAGAACAGGGGTTTGGGACACTGAAGCTTTCTTT. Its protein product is CASRRTGVWDTEAFF.

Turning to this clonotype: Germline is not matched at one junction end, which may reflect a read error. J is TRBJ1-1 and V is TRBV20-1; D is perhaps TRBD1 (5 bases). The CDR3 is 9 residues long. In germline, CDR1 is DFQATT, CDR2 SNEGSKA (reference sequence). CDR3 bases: TGCAGTGCTAAGGGGTGGGATCTTTTT. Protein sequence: CSAKGWDLF.

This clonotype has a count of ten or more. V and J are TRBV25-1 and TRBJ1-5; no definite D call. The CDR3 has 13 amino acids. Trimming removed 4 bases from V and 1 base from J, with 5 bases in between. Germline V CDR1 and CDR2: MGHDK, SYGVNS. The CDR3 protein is CASSGLSNQPQHF. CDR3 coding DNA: TGTGCCAGCAGTGGTTTGAGCAATCAGCCCCAGCATTTT.

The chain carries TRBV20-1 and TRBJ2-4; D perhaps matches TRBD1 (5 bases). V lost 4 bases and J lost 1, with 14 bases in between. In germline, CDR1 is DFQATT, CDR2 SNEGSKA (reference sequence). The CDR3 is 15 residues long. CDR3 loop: CSAIPYQGAKNIQYF. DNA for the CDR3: TGCAGTGCTATCCCCTACCAGGGTGCCAAAAACATTCAGTACTTC.

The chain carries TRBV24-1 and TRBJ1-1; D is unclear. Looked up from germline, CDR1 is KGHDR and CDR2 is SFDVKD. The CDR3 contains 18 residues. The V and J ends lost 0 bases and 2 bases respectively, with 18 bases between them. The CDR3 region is CATSDLSPEAGLNTEAFF. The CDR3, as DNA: TGTGCCACCAGTGATTTGAGTCCCGAGGCCGGCCTAAACACTGAAGCTTTCTTT.

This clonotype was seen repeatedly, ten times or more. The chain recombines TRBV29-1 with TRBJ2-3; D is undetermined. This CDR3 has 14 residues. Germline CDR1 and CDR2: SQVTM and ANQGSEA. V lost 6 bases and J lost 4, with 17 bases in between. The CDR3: CSVRSGLGADTQYF. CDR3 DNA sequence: TGCAGCGTCCGTAGTGGTTTAGGAGCAGATACGCAGTATTTT.

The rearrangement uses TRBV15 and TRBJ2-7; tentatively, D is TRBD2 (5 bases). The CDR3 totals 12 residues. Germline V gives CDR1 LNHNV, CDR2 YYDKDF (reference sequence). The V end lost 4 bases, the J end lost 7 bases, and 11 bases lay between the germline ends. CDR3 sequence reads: CATSINTGEQYV. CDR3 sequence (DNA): TGTGCCACCAGCATAAATACGGGGGAGCAGTACGTC.

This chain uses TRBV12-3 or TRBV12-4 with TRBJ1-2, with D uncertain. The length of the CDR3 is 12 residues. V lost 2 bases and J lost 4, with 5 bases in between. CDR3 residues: CASSLHFYGYTF. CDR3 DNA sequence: TGTGCCAGCAGTTTACATTTCTATGGCTACACCTTC.

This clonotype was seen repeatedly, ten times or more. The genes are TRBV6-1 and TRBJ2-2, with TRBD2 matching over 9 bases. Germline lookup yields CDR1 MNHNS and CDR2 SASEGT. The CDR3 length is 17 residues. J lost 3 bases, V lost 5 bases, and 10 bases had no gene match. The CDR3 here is CASSPPLSGGYTGELFF. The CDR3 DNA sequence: TGTGCCAGCAGTCCGCCCCTGAGCGGGGGGTACACCGGGGAGCTGTTTTTT.